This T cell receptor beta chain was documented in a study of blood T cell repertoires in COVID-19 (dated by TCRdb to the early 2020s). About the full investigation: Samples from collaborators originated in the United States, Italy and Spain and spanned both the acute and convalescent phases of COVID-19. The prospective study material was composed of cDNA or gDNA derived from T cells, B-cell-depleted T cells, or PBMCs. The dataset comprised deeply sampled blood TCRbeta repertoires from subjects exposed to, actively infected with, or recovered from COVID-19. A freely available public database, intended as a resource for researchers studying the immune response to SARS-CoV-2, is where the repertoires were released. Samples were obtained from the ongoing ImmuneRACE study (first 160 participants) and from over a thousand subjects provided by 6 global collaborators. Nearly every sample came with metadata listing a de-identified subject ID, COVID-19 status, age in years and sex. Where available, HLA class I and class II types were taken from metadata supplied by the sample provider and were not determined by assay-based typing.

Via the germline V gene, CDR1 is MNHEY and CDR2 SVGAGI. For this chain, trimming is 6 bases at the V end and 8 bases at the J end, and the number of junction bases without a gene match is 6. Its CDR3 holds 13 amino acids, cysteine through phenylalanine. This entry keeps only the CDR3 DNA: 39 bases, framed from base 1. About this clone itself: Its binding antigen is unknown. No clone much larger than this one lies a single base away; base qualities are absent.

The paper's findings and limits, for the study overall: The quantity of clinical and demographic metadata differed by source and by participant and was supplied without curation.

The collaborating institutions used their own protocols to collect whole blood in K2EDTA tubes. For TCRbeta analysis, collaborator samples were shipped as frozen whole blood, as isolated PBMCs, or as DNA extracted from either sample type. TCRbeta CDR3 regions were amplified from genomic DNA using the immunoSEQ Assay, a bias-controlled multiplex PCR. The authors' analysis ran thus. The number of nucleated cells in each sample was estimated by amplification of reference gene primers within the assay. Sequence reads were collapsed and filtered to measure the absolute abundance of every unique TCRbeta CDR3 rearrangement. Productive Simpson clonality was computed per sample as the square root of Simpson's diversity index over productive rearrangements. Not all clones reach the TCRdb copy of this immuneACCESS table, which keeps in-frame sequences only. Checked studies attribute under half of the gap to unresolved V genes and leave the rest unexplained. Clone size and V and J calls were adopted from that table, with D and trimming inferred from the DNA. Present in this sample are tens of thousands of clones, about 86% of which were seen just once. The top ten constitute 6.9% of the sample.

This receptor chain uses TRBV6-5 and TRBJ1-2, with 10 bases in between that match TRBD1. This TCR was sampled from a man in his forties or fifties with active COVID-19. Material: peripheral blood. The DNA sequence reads TGTGCCAGCAGATCTGGACAGGGGGGAGGCTACACCTTC. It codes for CASRSGQGGGYTF.